Following are 9 T cell receptor beta chains from one sample sequenced in a study of regulatory T cells in long-lasting Graves disease (dated by TCRdb to the early 2020s). Libraries were constructed by multiplex PCR. The sample was run on an Illumina HiSeq 4000. To build TCR beta libraries, CDR3 regions were amplified by Arm-PCR using iRepertoire HTBI primers. TCRdb passed the public sequencing reads through fastp at Q25 and MiXCR, retaining productive beta sequences. CDR3 protein duplicates are merged, each entry listing the most common genes and DNA. This sample holds 600,000 to 850,000 distinct CDR3 sequences; roughly 30% were observed only once. The ten largest clones represent about two fifths of the sample. The label giving this sample's time point can be read as: persistent/refractory GD, antithyroid drugs over 5 years with positive TRAb. For both TCR sequencing and RNA sequencing, RNA was extracted from PBMCs in TRIzol.

The sequences come from peripheral blood mononuclear cells (PBMCs), collected when the disease was refractory, from a patient treated with antithyroid drugs. The source of these receptors is a female donor with Graves disease.

This chain uses TRBV5-1 with TRBJ1-2; the match to TRBD1 covers 7 bases. Per the germline V gene, CDR1 is SGHRS and CDR2 is YFSETQ. The CDR3 runs 16 residues. With 0 bases clipped from V and 5 bases from J, the junction kept 10 bases outside the gene matches. The CDR3 here is CASSLATGQHFYGYTF. As DNA, the CDR3 is TGCGCCAGCAGCTTGGCGACGGGACAGCACTTTTATGGCTACACCTTC. The full variable domain, completed using reference TRBV5-1 and TRBJ1-2, is KAGVTQTPRYLIKTRGQQVTLSCSPISGHRSVSWYQQTPGQGLQFLFEYFSETQRNKGNFPGRFSGRQFSNSRSEMNVSTLELGDSALYLCASSLATGQHFYGYTFGSGTRLTVV.

This clonotype was observed at least ten times. The chain uses TRBV20-1 and TRBJ1-2; D is possibly TRBD1 (6 bases). Germline CDR1 DFQATT, CDR2 SNEGSKA (reference sequence). CDR3 length: 14 amino acids. The V and J ends lost 0 bases and 5 bases respectively, with 13 bases between them. The CDR3 region is CSAREAGASYGYTF. CDR3 in DNA: TGCAGTGCTAGAGAAGCGGGGGCTAGTTATGGCTACACCTTC.

In its sample, this clonotype was seen many times. The chain links TRBV28 to TRBJ1-2; D is undetermined. This CDR3 is 10 amino acids long. V was pared by 10 bases and J by 8 bases, with 11 bases between. Germline lookup yields CDR1 MDHEN and CDR2 SYDVKM. Here the CDR3 DNA reads TGTGCCACCCTACGAGGGGGCTACACCTTC. Protein product: CATLRGGYTF.

This clonotype was observed a handful of times. The CDR3 sequence: CASSAGGSSQPQHF. As DNA, the CDR3 is TGTGCCAGCAGTGCAGGGGGCTCTAGTCAGCCCCAGCATTTT. The rearrangement joins TRBV2 to TRBJ1-5, with 8 nucleotides matching TRBD1. Germline V gives CDR1 SNHLY, CDR2 FYNNEI. The CDR3 consists of 14 residues. Trimming took 4 bases from V and 6 from J; bases not matched to a gene: 5.

The chain combines TRBV27 with TRBJ2-5; maybe TRBD1 (5 bases). The CDR3 spans 12 residues. V was trimmed by 6 bases and J by 5 bases, leaving 10 bases between them. The germline V gene encodes CDR1 MNHEY and CDR2 SMNVEV (reference sequence). Here the CDR3 reads CASSRPGETQYF. CDR3 bases: TGTGCCAGCAGCCGTCCAGGGGAGACCCAGTACTTC.

A few counts support this clonotype. The chain uses TRBV29-1 and TRBJ2-2; tentatively, D is TRBD1 or TRBD2 (5 bases each). From germline, CDR1 is SQVTM and CDR2 ANQGSEA. V was cut by 5 bases and J by 1 base, with 11 bases left in between. The CDR3 is 14 residues long. The CDR3 spells CSVTGTVNTGELFF. CDR3 nucleotides: TGCAGCGTTACCGGGACGGTGAACACCGGGGAGCTGTTTTTT.

This clonotype was observed a handful of times. This chain joins TRBV7-3 and TRBJ1-2, with D possibly matching TRBD1 (5 bases). V was pared by 1 base and J by 6 bases, with 9 bases between. CDR1 and CDR2 from the germline V gene are SGHTA and FQGTGA. CDR3 length: 13 amino acids. Here the CDR3 reads CASSLIREDGYTF. CDR3 bases: TGTGCCAGCAGCTTAATCAGGGAGGATGGCTACACCTTC.

The rearrangement uses TRBV5-6 and TRBJ2-7; TRBD2 agrees at 16 bases. J lost 6 bases, V lost 4 bases, and 13 bases had no gene match. CDR3 size: 18 residues. The germline gives CDR1 SGHDT, CDR2 YYEEEE. The CDR3 loop reads CASSPGTSGRESNTEQYF. CDR3 sequence (DNA): TGTGCCAGCAGCCCCGGGACTAGCGGGAGGGAGTCCAACACCGAGCAGTACTTC.

This clonotype was found a few times. The V gene is TRBV6-1, the J gene TRBJ2-2, with D perhaps matching TRBD2 (5 bases). There are 16 residues in the CDR3. Trimming pared 1 base from V and 4 bases from J, leaving 13 bases between. The V gene's germline CDR1 is MNHNS and CDR2 SASEGT. The CDR3 loop is CASSEGVGRGTGELFF. CDR3 nucleotides: TGTGCCAGCAGTGAAGGAGTGGGGAGAGGCACCGGGGAGCTGTTTTTT.